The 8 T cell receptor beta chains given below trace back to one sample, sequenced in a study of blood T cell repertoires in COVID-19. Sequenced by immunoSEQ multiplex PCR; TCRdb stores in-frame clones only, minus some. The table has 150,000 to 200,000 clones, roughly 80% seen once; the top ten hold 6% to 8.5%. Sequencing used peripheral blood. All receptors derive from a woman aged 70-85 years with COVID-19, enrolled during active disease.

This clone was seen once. The CDR3 nucleotides are TGCGCCAGCAGCTTGTTTATGGACACCGCTTCCATCTACGAGCAGTACTTC. Protein sequence: CASSLFMDTASIYEQYF. The chain employs TRBV5-1 and TRBJ2-7, with TRBD1 as a possible D gene (5 bases). Trimming removed 1 base from V and 3 bases from J, with 20 bases in between. Germline V gene lookup returns CDR1 SGHRS and CDR2 YFSETQ. The CDR3 is made up of 17 amino acids.

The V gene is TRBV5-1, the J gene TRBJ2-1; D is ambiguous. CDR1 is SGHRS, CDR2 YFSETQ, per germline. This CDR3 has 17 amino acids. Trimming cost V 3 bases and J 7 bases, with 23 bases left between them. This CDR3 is CASSSLPPPSARNEQFF. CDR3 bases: TGCGCCAGCAGCTCTCTGCCGCCCCCATCCGCACGGAATGAGCAGTTCTTC.

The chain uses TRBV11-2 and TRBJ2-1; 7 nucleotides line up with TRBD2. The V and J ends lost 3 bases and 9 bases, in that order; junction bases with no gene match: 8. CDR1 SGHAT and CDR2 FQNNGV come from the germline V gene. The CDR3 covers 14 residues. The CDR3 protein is CASSFPWTRSEQFF. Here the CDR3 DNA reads TGTGCCAGCAGCTTTCCGTGGACTAGGAGTGAGCAGTTCTTC.

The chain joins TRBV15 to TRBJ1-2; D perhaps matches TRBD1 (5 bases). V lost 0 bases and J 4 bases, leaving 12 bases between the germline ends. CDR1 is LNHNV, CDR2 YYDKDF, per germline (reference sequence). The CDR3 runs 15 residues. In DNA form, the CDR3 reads TGTGCCACCAGCAGAGACCCCCGACAGTCCTATGGCTACACCTTC. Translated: CATSRDPRQSYGYTF. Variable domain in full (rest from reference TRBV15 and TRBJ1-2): DAMVIQNPRYQVTQFGKPVTLSCSQTLNHNVMYWYQQKSSQAPKLLFHYYDKDFNNEADTPDNFQSRRPNTSFCFLDIRSPGLGDTAMYLCATSRDPRQSYGYTFGSGTRLTVV.

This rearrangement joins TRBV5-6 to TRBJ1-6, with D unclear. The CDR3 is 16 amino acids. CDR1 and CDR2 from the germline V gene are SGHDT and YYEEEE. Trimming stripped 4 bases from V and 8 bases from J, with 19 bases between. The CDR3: CASSLVEGPVDSPLHF. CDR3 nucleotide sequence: TGTGCCAGCAGCCTCGTGGAGGGCCCAGTCGATTCACCCCTCCACTTT.

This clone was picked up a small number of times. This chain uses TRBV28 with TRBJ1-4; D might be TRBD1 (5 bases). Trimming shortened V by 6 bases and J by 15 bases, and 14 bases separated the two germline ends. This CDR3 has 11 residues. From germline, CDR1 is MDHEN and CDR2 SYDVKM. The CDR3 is CASSDARVVFF. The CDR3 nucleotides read TGTGCCAGCAGCGATGCCAGGGTGGTGTTTTTT.

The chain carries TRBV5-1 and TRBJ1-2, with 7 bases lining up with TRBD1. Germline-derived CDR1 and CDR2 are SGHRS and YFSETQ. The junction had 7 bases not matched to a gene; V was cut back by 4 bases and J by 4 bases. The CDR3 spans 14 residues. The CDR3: CASSLGGLGYGYTF. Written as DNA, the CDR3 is TGCGCCAGCAGCCTAGGGGGCTTGGGCTATGGCTACACCTTC.

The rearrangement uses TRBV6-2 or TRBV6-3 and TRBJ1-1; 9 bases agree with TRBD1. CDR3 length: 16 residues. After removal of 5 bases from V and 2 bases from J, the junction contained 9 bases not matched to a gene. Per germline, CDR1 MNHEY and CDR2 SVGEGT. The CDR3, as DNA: TGTGCCAGCAGTAAACAGGGGGCGCCGCCTAACACTGAAGCTTTCTTT. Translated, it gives CASSKQGAPPNTEAFF.